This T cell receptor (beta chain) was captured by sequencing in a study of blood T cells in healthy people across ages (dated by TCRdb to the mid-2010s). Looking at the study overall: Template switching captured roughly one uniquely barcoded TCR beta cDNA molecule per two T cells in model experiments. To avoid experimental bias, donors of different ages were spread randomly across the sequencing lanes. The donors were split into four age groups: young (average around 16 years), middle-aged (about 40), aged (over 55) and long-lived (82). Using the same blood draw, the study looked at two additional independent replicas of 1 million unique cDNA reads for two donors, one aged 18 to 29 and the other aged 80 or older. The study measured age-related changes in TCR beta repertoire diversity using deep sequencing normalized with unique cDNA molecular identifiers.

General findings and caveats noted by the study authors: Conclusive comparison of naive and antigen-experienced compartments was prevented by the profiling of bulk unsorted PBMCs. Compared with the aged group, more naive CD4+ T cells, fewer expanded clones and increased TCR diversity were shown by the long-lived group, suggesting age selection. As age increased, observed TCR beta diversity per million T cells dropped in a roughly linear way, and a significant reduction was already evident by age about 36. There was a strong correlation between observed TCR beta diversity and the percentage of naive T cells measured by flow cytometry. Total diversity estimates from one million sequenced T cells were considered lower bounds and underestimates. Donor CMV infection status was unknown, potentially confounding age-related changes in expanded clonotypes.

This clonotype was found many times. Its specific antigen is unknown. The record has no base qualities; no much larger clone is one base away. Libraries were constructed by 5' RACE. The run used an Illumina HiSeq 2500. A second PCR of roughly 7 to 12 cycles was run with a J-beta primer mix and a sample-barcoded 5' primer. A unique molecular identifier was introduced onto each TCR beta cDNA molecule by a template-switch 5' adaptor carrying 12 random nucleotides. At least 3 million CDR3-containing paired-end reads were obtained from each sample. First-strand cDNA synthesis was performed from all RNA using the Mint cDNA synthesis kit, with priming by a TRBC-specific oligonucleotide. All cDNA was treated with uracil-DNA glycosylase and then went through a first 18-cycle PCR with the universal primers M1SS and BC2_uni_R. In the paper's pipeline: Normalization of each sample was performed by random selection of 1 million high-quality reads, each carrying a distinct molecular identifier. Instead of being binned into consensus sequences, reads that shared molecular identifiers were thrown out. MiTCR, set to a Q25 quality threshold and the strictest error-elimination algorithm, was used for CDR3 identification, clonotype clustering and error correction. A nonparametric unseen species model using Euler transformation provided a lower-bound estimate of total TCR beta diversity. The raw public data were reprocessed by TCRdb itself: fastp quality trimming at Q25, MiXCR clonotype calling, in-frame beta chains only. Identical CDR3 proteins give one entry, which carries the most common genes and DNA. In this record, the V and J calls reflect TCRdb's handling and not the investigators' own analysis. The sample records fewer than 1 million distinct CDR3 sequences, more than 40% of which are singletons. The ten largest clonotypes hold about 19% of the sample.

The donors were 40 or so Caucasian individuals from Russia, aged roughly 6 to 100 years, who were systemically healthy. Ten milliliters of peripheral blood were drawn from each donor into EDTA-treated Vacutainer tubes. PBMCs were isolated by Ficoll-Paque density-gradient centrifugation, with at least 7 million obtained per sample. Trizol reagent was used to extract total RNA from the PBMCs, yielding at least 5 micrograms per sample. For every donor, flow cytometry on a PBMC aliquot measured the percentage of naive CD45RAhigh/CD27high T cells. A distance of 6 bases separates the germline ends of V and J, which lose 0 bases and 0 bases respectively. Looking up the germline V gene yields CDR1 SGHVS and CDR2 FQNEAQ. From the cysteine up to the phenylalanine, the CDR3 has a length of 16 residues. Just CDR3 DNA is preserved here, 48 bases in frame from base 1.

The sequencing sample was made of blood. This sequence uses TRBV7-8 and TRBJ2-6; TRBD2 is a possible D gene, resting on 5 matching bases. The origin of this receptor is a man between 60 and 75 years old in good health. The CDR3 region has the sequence CASSLADSSGANVLTF. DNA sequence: TGTGCCAGCAGCTTAGCGGACTCCTCTGGGGCCAACGTCCTGACTTTC.